These 10 T cell receptor beta chains were sequenced from one sample in a study of cytotoxic CD8 clonotypes in ibrutinib-treated CLL (dated by TCRdb to the early 2020s). The receptor library was made with the immunoSEQ multiplex PCR assay. Here the immuneACCESS table is served through TCRdb, limited to in-frame sequences with V and J called. Missing clones are a known gap in these copies; in checked studies unresolved V genes cover under half, and the rest lacks a known reason. This sample comprises more than 150,000 clones, around 72% of them detected only once. Around 15% of the sample belongs to the ten largest clones. The sample's time point label, decoded: less than 30 months on ibrutinib. The source was PBMCs, collected after 24 months of ibrutinib treatment. These receptors all stem from a human donor with chronic lymphocytic leukemia.

V gene TRBV29-1 combines with J gene TRBJ2-1; TRBD1 or TRBD2 may be the D gene (5 bases each). CDR3 length: 14 amino acids. Trimming stripped 3 bases from V and 6 bases from J, with 15 bases between. Germline CDR1 reads SQVTM; CDR2 reads ANQGSEA. The DNA for the CDR3 is TGCAGCGTTGACAGGCAGGGTGGGGGCAATGAGCAGTTCTTC. This sequence encodes CSVDRQGGGNEQFF.

For the CDR3, the DNA is TGCGCCAGCAGCCAAGATCTACAGTCCTCCTACGAGCAGTACTTC. Protein sequence: CASSQDLQSSYEQYF. V gene TRBV4-3 combines with J gene TRBJ2-7; no reliable D call. The CDR3 is 15 amino acids. V was cut by 0 bases and J by 0 bases, with 9 bases left in between. Germline lookup yields CDR1 LGHNA and CDR2 YSLEER.

V is TRBV27 and J is TRBJ2-1; 14 nucleotides match TRBD2. J gave up 13 bases and V 5 bases, and 7 bases lay outside the gene matches. The CDR3 is 14 amino acids. Germline lookup yields CDR1 MNHEY and CDR2 SMNVEV (reference sequence). CDR3 in amino acids: CASSPGTSGRVQFF. The CDR3 DNA follows: TGTGCCAGCAGTCCCGGGACTAGCGGGAGAGTTCAGTTCTTC.

CDR3 loop: CASSSRLAGGGDEQFF. The CDR3 bases are TGTGCCAGCAGTTCCAGACTAGCGGGAGGAGGCGATGAGCAGTTCTTC. This chain links TRBV7-9 with TRBJ2-1; TRBD2 matches at 13 bases. CDR3 length: 16 amino acids. Germline CDR1 SEHNR, CDR2 FQNEAQ (reference sequence). V lost 6 bases to trimming and J lost 8 bases; unmatched junction nucleotides: 10.

The gene calls are TRBV28 and TRBJ1-3, with D hard to call. The V end lost 6 bases, the J end lost 0 bases, and 6 bases lay between the germline ends. The CDR3 spans 13 residues. CDR1 MDHEN and CDR2 SYDVKM come from the germline V gene. CDR3 region: CASSPFSGNTIYF. CDR3 coding DNA: TGTGCCAGCAGCCCTTTCTCTGGAAACACCATATATTTT.

The V and J genes are TRBV7-6 and TRBJ2-3; D unresolved. Deletions cut 0 bases from V and 0 bases from J, with 7 bases between. Germline V gene sequence: CDR1 SGHVS, CDR2 FNYEAQ. The CDR3 extends over 15 amino acids. CDR3 protein: CASSLARGSTDTQYF. The CDR3 nucleotides are TGTGCCAGCAGCTTAGCTAGAGGAAGCACAGATACGCAGTATTTT.

The chain has TRBV2 and TRBJ2-2; D is unclear. The V end lost 7 bases, the J end lost 2 bases, and 11 bases lay between the germline ends. The CDR3 spans 14 residues. Per the germline V gene, CDR1 is SNHLY and CDR2 is FYNNEI. This chain's CDR3 is CASISDTNTGELFF. In DNA form, the CDR3 reads TGTGCCAGCATTAGTGACACCAACACCGGGGAGCTGTTTTTT.

The genes are TRBV5-1 and TRBJ2-1, with 7 nucleotides matching TRBD1. J lost 5 bases, V lost 6 bases, and 14 bases had no gene match. Germline-derived CDR1 and CDR2 are SGHRS and YFSETQ. The CDR3 contains 16 residues. The CDR3: CASNSMTGSRNNEQFF. The CDR3, as DNA: TGCGCCAGCAACTCCATGACAGGGAGTAGGAACAATGAGCAGTTCTTC.

The sample holds a few counts of this clone. CDR3 coding DNA: TGCAGTGCTAGGCTCCAGGGTGAAGCTTTCTTT. Protein: CSARLQGEAFF. The V and J genes are TRBV20-1 and TRBJ1-1, with D tentatively TRBD1 (5 bases). CDR1 and CDR2 from the germline V gene are DFQATT and SNEGSKA (reference sequence). The CDR3 has 11 residues. The germline V and J ends were trimmed by 3 bases and 7 bases, with 9 bases remaining between them.

The genes are TRBV27 and TRBJ2-7; 7 positions match TRBD2. CDR3 size: 16 residues. Germline lookup yields CDR1 MNHEY and CDR2 SMNVEV (reference sequence). J lost 2 bases, V lost 5 bases, and 12 bases had no gene match. CDR3: CASSPSSGDNPYEQYF. Written as DNA, the CDR3 is TGTGCCAGCAGTCCTTCTAGCGGAGACAATCCCTACGAGCAGTACTTC.